The 6 T cell receptor beta chains reported below all come from one sample, sequenced in a study of blood T cell repertoires in COVID-19. This table comes from immunoSEQ multiplex PCR, and its TCRdb copy is limited to in-frame clones, with some not included. Of roughly 200,000 clones in the sample, roughly 85% were seen once. Sequenced sample: peripheral blood. The receptors come from a woman at least 80 years old with acute or convalescent COVID-19.

J is TRBJ2-5 and V is TRBV28, with D perhaps TRBD1 (6 bases). Trimming left V 4 bases short and J 4 bases short, with 10 bases between. Germline V CDR1 and CDR2: MDHEN, SYDVKM. The CDR3 contains 13 residues. Here the CDR3 DNA reads TGTGCCAGCAGTTCACAGGGTGGAGAGACCCAGTACTTC. It specifies CASSSQGGETQYF.

The V and J genes are TRBV7-3 and TRBJ2-2, with TRBD2 matching 11 bases. The CDR3 extends over 19 amino acids. The germline CDR1 and CDR2 sequences are SGHTA and FQGTGA. V lost 4 bases to trimming and J lost 3 bases; unmatched junction nucleotides: 13. This CDR3 reads CASSYATSGNTIDTGELFF. Here the CDR3 DNA reads TGTGCCAGCAGCTACGCGACTAGCGGGAACACTATTGACACCGGGGAGCTGTTTTTT.

This clone has a handful of counts. The V and J genes are TRBV6-6 and TRBJ1-1, with TRBD1 identical over 9 bases. Losses at the gene ends were 6 bases for V and 3 bases for J; bases not matched to a gene: 5. Germline loops: CDR1 MNHNY, CDR2 SVGAGI (reference sequence). The CDR3 loop spans 14 amino acids. The CDR3 loop is CASRGTGPDTEAFF. The CDR3 bases are TGTGCCAGCAGGGGGACAGGGCCCGACACTGAAGCTTTCTTT.

V gene TRBV3-1 (or the pseudogene TRBV3-2) combines with J gene TRBJ2-7; D may be TRBD1 (6 bases). The germline CDR1 and CDR2 sequences are LGHDT and YNNKEL (reference sequence). V dropped 8 bases and J dropped 2 bases, with 22 bases sitting between them. The CDR3 consists of 16 residues. This CDR3 reads CASLPGGQRRTYEQYF. DNA for the CDR3: TGTGCCAGCTTACCTGGCGGACAGAGGCGTACCTACGAGCAGTACTTC.

The genes are TRBV12-3 or TRBV12-4 and TRBJ1-1; D gene ambiguous. Trimming removed 7 bases at V and 0 bases at J, with 6 bases between. The CDR3 is 12 residues long. Here the CDR3 reads CASTKLNTEAFF. In DNA form, the CDR3 reads TGTGCCAGCACTAAATTGAACACTGAAGCTTTCTTT.

J is TRBJ1-5 and V is TRBV19, with D possibly TRBD1 on 6 matching bases. Trimming removed 4 bases at V and 6 bases at J, with 13 bases between. Germline CDR1 LNHDA, CDR2 SQIVND (reference sequence). This CDR3 region has 14 residues. CDR3 nucleotide sequence: TGTGCCAGTAGTAAGGGGGTTACTCCTCAGCCCCAGCATTTT. Protein product: CASSKGVTPQPQHF.